This T cell receptor beta chain was identified in a study of blood T cell repertoires in COVID-19. Whole-study context: COVID-19 samples, acute and convalescent, were from the United States, Italy and Spain. In each case, the material was cDNA or gDNA derived from T cells, B-cell-depleted T cells, or PBMCs.

This clone was seen just once. The germline V gene encodes CDR1 LNHDA and CDR2 SQIVND (reference sequence). V shed 7 bases, J shed 4 bases, and the junction held 6 bases outside the gene matches. The CDR3 runs 13 residues. How the authors handled the data: The authors estimated nucleated cell counts from reference gene primer amplification. Method: immunoSEQ multiplex PCR; TCRdb's copy keeps in-frame clones and lacks some. For V, J and clone size, that table is used; D and trimming come from the DNA. The repertoire holds about 250,000 clones, with just under 85% as singletons. The source of this sequence is a man between 45 and 60 years old with acute or convalescent COVID-19. The chain uses TRBV19 and TRBJ1-2; the match to TRBD1 covers 7 bases. The sample consisted of peripheral blood. The DNA for the CDR3 is TGTGCCAGTACTGTGACAGGGTCCTATGGCTACACCTTC. This codes for CASTVTGSYGYTF.